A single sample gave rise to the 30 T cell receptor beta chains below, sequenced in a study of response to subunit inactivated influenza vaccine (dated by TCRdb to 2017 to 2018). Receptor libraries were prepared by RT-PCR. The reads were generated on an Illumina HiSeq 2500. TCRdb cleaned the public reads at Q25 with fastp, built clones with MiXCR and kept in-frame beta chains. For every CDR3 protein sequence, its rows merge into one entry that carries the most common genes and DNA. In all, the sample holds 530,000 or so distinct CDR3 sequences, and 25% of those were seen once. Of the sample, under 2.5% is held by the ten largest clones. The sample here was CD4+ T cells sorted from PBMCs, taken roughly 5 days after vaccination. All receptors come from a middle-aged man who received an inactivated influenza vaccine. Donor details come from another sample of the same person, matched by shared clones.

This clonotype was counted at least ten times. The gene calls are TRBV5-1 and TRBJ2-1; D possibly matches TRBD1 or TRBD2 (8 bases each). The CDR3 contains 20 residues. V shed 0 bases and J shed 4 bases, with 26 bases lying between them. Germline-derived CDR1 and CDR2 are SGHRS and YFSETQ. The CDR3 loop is CASSLVGLATGGVNYNEQFF. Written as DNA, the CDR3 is TGCGCCAGCAGCTTGGTAGGACTAGCCACAGGGGGGGTCAATTACAATGAGCAGTTCTTC.

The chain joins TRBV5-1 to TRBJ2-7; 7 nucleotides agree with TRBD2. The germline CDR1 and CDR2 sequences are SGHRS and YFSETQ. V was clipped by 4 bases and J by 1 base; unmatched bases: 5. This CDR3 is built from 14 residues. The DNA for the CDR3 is TGCGCCAGCAGCCCGCGGGACTATTCCTACGAGCAGTACTTC. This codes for CASSPRDYSYEQYF.

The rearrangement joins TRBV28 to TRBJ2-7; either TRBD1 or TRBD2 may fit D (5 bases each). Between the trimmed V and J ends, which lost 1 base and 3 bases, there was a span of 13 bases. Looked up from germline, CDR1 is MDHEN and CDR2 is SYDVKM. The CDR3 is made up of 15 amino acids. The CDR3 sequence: CASSLSLGAGYEQYF. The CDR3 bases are TGTGCCAGCAGTTTATCCCTCGGGGCGGGCTACGAGCAGTACTTC.

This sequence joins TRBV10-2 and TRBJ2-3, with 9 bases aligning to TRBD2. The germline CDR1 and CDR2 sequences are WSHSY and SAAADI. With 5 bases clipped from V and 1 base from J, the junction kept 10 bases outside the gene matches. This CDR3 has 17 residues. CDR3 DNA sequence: TGCGCCAGCAGTCCCCGGCGGCGGGGGGGACGCACAGATACGCAGTATTTT. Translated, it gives CASSPRRRGGRTDTQYF.

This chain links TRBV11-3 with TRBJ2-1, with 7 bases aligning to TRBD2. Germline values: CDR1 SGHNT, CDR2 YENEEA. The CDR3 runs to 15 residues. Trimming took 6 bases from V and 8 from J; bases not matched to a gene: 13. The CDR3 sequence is CASSSRGGSVDEQFF. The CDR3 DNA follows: TGTGCCAGCAGTTCTAGGGGCGGGAGTGTTGATGAGCAGTTCTTC.

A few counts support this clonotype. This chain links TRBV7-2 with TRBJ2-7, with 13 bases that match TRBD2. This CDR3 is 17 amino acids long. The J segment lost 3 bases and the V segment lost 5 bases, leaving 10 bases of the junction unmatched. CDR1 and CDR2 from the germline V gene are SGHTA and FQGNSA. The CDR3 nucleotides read TGTGCCAGCAGCCCCGAGTCACTAGCGGGGGGGTACTACGAGCAGTACTTC. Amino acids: CASSPESLAGGYYEQYF. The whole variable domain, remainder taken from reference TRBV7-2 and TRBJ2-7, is GAGVSQSPSNKVTEKGKDVELRCDPISGHTALYWYRQSLGQGLEFLIYFQGNSAPDKSGLPSDRFSAERTGGSVSTLTIQRTQQEDSAVYLCASSPESLAGGYYEQYFGPGTRLTVT.

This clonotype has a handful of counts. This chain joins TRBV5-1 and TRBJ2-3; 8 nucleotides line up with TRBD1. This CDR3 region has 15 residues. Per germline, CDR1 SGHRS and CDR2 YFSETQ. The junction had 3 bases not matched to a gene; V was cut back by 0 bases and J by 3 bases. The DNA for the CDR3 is TGCGCCAGCAGCTTGGGGACAGGGCTAACAGATACGCAGTATTTT. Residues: CASSLGTGLTDTQYF.

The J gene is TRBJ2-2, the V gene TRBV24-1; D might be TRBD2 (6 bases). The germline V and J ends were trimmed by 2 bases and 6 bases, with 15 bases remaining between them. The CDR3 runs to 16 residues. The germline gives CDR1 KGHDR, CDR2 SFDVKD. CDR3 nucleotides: TGTGCCACCAGTGATTGGAGGGGATCAACGGCCGGGGAGCTGTTTTTT. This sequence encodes CATSDWRGSTAGELFF.

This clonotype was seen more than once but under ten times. The CDR3 loop is CASSGDSDSAKEQYF. The CDR3 DNA follows: TGTGCCAGCAGCGGAGACAGCGACTCTGCTAAAGAGCAGTACTTC. This chain connects TRBV5-6 to TRBJ2-7, with D possibly matching TRBD1 (5 bases). The germline CDR1 and CDR2 sequences are SGHDT and YYEEEE. Trimming stripped 4 bases from V and 7 bases from J, with 21 bases between. The CDR3 is 15 residues long. The entire variable domain, with the rest obtained from reference TRBV5-6 and TRBJ2-7, is as follows: DAGVTQSPTHLIKTRGQQVTLRCSPKSGHDTVSWYQQALGQGPQFIFQYYEEEERQRGNFPDRFSGHQFPNYSSELNVNALLLGDSALYLCASSGDSDSAKEQYFGPGTRLTVT.

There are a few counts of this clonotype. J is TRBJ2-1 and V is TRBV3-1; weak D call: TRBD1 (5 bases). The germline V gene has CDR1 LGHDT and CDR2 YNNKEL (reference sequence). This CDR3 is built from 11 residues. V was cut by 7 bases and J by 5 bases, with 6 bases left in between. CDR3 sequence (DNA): TGTGCCAGCATAGGGGACAATGAGCAGTTCTTC. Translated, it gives CASIGDNEQFF.

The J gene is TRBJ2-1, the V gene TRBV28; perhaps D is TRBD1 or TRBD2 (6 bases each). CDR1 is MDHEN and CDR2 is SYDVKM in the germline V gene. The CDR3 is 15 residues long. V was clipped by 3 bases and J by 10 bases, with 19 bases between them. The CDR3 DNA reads TGTGCCAGCAGTTTGCGAGGGGGGCGGGTCGAGGAGCAGTTCTTC. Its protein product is CASSLRGGRVEEQFF.

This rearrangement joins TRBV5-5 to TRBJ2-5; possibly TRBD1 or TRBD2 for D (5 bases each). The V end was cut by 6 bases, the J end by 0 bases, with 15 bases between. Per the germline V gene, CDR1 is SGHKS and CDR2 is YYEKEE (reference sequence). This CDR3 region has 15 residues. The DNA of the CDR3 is TGTGCCAGCATCCCGGGGCCCACGTACCAAGAGACCCAGTACTTC. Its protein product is CASIPGPTYQETQYF.

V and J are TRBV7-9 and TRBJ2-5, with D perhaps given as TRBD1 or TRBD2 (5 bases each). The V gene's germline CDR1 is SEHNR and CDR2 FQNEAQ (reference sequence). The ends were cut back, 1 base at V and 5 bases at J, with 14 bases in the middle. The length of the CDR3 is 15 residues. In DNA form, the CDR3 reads TGTGCCAGCAGCTTAGGTCTGGGGCCGGGGGAGACCCAGTACTTC. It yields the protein CASSLGLGPGETQYF.

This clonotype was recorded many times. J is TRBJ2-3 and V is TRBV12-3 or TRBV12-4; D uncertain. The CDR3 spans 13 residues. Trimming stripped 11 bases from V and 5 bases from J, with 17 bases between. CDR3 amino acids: CASALDREDTQYF. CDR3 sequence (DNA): TGTGCCTCCGCTTTGGATCGAGAAGATACGCAGTATTTT.

The CDR3 DNA follows: TGCAGCGCCTGGGACAGTAATGGCTACACCTTC. This encodes CSAWDSNGYTF. The chain carries TRBV29-1 and TRBJ1-2; 7 bases map to TRBD1. Losses at the gene ends were 7 bases for V and 6 bases for J; bases not matched to a gene: 5. The CDR3 spans 11 residues. Germline V gene data show CDR1 as SQVTM and CDR2 as ANQGSEA.

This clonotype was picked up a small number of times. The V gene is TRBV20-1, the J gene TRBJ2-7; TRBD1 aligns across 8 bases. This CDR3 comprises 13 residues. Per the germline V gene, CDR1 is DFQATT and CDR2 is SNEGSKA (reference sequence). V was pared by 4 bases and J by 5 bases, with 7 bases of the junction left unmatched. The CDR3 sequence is CSAKGQVVDEQYF. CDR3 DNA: TGCAGTGCTAAGGGACAGGTTGTCGACGAGCAGTACTTC.

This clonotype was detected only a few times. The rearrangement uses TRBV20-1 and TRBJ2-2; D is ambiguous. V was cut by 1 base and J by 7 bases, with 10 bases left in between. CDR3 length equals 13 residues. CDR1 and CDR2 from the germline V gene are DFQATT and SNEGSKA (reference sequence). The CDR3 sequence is CSARVVSNGELFF. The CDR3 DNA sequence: TGCAGTGCTAGAGTGGTCTCAAACGGGGAGCTGTTTTTT.

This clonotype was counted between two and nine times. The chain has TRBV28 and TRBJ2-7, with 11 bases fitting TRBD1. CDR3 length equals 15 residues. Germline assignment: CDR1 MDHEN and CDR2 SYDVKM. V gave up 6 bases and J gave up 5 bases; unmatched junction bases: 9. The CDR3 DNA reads TGTGCCAGCAGCCCGGGGGACAGGGGGGCCCACGAGCAGTACTTC. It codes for CASSPGDRGAHEQYF. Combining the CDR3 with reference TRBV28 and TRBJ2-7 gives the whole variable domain DVKVTQSSRYLVKRTGEKVFLECVQDMDHENMFWYRQDPGLGLRLIYFSYDVKMKEKGDIPEGYSVSREKKERFSLILESASTNQTSMYLCASSPGDRGAHEQYFGPGTRLTVT.

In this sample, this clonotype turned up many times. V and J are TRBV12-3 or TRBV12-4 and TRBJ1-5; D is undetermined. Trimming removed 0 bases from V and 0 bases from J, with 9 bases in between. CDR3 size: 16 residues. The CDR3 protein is CASSLAWQHSNQPQHF. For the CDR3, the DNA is TGTGCCAGCAGTTTAGCGTGGCAGCATAGCAATCAGCCCCAGCATTTT.

CDR3 DNA sequence: TGCAGTGCGGGCGGGACTAGCGGGGGAGCCTGGAATGAGCAGTTCTTC. This encodes CSAGGTSGGAWNEQFF. This chain links TRBV20-1 with TRBJ2-1, with 14 bases matching TRBD2. CDR3 length: 16 amino acids. From germline, CDR1 is DFQATT and CDR2 SNEGSKA (reference sequence). After removal of 6 bases from V and 7 bases from J, the junction contained 11 bases not matched to a gene.

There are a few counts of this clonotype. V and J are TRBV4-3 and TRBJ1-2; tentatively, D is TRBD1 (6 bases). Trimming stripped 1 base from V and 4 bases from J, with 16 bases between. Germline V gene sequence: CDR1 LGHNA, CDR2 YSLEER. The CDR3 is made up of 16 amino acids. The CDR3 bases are TGCGCCAGCAGCCAAGGGCTGGGGGGCGCGGGCTATGGCTACACCTTC. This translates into CASSQGLGGAGYGYTF.

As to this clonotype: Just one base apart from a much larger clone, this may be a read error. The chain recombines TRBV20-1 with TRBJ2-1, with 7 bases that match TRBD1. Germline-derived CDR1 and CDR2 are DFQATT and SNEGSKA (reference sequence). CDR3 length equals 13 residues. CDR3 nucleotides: TGCAGTTCGAGGGGGCAGGGAAGGAATGAGCGGTTCTTC. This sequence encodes CSSRGQGRNERFF.

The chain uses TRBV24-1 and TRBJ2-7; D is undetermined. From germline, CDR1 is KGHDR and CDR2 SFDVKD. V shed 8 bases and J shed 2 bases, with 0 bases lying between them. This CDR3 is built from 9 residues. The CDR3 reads CATTYEQYF. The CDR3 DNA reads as TGTGCCACCACCTACGAGCAGTACTTC.

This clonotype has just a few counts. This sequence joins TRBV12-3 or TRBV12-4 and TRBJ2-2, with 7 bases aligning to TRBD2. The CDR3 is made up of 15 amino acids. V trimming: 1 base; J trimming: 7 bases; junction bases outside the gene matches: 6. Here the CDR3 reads CASSLDRGVGGELFF. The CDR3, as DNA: TGTGCCAGCAGTTTAGACCGGGGGGTCGGCGGGGAGCTGTTTTTT.

Here the CDR3 DNA reads TGTGCCTGGAGTGGGCAGGAAAACACTGAAGCTTTCTTT. As protein: CAWSGQENTEAFF. V usage is TRBV30 and J usage is TRBJ1-1, with D unclear. The CDR3 sequence is 13 residues long. V lost 1 base to trimming and J lost 2 bases, with 8 bases between them. CDR1 and CDR2 (germline): GTSNPN, SVGIG (reference sequence).

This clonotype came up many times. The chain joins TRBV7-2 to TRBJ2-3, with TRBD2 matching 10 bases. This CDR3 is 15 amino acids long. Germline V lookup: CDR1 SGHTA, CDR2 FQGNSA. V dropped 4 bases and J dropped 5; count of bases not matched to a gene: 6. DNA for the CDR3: TGTGCCAGCAGCTCCAGCGGGGGGGCAGGAGATACGCAGTATTTT. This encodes CASSSSGGAGDTQYF.

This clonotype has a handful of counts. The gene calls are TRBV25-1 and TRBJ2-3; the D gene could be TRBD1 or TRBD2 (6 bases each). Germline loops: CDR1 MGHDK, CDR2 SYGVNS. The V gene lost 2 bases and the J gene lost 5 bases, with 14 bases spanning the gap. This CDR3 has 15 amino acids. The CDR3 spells CASSEGWGREDTQYF. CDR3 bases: TGTGCCAGCAGTGAAGGGTGGGGGCGGGAAGATACGCAGTATTTT. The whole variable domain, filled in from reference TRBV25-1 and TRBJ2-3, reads EADIYQTPRYLVIGTGKKITLECSQTMGHDKMYWYQQDPGMELHLIHYSYGVNSTEKGDLSSESTVSRIRTEHFPLTLESARPSHTSQYLCASSEGWGREDTQYFGPGTRLTVL.

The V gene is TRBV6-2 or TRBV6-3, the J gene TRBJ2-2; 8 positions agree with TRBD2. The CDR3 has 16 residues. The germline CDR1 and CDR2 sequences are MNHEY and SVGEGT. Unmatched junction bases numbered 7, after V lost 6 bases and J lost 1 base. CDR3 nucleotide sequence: TGTGCCAGCAGAAACCACGGGACTAGGAACACCGGGGAGCTGTTTTTT. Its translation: CASRNHGTRNTGELFF.

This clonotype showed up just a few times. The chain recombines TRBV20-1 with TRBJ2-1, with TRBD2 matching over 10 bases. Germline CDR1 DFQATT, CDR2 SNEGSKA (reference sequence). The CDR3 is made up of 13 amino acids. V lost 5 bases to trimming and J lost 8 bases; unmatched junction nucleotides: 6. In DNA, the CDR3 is TGCAGTGCTGTAGCGGGAGGTTGGGATGAGCAGTTCTTC. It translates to CSAVAGGWDEQFF.

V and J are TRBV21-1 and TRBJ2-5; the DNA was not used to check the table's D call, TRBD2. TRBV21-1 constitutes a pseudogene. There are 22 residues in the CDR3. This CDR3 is CASSKVRRQKQGLGGGQETQYF. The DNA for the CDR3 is TGTGCCAGCAGCAAAGTTCGCAGGCAGAAGCAAGGTCTTGGAGGAGGCCAAGAGACCCAGTACTTC.